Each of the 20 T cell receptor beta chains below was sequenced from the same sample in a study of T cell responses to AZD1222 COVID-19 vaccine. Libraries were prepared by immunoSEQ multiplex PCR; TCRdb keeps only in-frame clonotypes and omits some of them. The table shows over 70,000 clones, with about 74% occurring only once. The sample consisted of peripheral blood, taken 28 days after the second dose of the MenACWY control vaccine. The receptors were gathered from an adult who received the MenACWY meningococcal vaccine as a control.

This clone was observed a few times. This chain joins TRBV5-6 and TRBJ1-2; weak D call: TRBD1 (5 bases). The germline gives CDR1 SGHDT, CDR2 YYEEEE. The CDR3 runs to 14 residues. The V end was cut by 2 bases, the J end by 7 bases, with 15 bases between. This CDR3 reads CASSLSQGRGGYTF. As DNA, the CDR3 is TGTGCCAGCAGCTTATCCCAGGGAAGGGGTGGCTACACCTTC.

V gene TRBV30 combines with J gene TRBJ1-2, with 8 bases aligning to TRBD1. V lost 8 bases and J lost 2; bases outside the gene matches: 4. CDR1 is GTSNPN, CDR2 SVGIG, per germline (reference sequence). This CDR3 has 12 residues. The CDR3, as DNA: TGTGCCCGTGACAGGGGCAACTATGGCTACACCTTC. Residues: CARDRGNYGYTF.

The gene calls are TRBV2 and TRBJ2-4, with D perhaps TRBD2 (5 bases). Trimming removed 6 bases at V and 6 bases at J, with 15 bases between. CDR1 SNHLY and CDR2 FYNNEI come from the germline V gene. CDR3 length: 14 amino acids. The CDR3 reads CASSPAVSGNIQYF. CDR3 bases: TGTGCCAGCAGCCCCGCGGTAAGCGGAAACATTCAGTACTTC.

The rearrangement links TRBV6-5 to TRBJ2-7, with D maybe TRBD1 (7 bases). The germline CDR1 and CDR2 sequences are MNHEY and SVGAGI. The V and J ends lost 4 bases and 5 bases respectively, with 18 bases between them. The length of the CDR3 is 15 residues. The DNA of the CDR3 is TGTGCCAGCAGTTCAACAGGGGATGCGGGGCACGAGCAGTACTTC. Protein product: CASSSTGDAGHEQYF.

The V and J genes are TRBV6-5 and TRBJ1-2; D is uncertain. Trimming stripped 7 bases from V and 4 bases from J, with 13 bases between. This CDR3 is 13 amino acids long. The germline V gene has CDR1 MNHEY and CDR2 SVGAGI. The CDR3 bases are TGTGCCAGCATGGGCATCCCAGGCTATGGCTACACCTTC. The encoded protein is CASMGIPGYGYTF.

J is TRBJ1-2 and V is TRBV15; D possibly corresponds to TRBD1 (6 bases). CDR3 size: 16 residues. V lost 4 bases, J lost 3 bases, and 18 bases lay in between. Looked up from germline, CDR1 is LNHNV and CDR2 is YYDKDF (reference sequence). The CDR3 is CATSTRTPGQHYGYTF. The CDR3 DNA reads TGTGCCACCAGCACTCGAACACCGGGACAACACTATGGCTACACCTTC.

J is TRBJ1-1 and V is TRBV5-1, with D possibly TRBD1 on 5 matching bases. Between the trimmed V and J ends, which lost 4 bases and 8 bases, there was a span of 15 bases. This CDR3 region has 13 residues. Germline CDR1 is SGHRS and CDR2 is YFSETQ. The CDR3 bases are TGCGCCAGCAGCGAGCAGGCCGGGACCGAAGCTTTCTTT. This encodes CASSEQAGTEAFF.

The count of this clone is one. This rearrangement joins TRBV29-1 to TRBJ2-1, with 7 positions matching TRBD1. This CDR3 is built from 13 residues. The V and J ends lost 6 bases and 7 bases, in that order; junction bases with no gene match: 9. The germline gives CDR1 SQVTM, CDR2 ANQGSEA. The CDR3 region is CSVLITQGNEQFF. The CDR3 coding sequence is TGCAGCGTACTTATTACACAGGGGAATGAGCAGTTCTTC.

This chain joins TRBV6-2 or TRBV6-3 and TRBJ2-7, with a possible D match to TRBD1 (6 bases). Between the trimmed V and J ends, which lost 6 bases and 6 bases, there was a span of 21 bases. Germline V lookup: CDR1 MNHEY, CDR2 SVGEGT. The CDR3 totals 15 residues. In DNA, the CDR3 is TGTGCCAGCAGCTCCCTAGACAGGTTTACCTCCGAGCAGTACTTC. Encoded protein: CASSSLDRFTSEQYF.

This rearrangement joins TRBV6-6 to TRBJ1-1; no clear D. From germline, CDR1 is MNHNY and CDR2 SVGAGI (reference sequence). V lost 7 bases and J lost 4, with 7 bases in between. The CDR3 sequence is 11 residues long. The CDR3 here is CASTRGTEAFF. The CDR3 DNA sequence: TGTGCCAGCACTCGGGGCACTGAAGCTTTCTTT.

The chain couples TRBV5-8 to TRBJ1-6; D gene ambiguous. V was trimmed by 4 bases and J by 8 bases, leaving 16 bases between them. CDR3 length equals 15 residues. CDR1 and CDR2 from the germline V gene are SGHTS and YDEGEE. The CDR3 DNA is TGTGCCAGCAGCCACCCCGACGGTTATGATTCACCCCTCCACTTT. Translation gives CASSHPDGYDSPLHF.

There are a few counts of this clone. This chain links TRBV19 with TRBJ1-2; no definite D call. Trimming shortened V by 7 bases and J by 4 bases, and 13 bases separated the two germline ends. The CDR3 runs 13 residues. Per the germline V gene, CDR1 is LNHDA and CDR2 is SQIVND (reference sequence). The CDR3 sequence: CASTPLGSYGYTF. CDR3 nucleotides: TGTGCCAGTACCCCACTCGGGAGCTATGGCTACACCTTC.

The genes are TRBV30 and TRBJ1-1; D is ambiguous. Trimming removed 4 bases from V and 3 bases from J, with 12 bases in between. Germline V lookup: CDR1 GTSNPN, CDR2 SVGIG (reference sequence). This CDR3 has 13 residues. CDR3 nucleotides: TGTGCCTGGAAGTCCCAGTACTACACTGAAGCTTTCTTT. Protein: CAWKSQYYTEAFF.

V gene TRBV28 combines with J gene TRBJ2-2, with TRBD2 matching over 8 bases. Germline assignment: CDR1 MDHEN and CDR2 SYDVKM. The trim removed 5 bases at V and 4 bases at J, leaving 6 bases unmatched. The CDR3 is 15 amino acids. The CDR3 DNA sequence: TGTGCCAGCAGTCCAAGCGGGAGCCCCACCGGGGAGCTGTTTTTT. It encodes CASSPSGSPTGELFF. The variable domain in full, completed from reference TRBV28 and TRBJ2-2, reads DVKVTQSSRYLVKRTGEKVFLECVQDMDHENMFWYRQDPGLGLRLIYFSYDVKMKEKGDIPEGYSVSREKKERFSLILESASTNQTSMYLCASSPSGSPTGELFFGEGSRLTVL.

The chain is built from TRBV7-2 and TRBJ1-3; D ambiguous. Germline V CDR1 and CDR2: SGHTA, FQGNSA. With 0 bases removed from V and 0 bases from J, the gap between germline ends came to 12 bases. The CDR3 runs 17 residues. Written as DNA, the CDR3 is TGTGCCAGCAGCTTAGCAGCAGCTAGCATCTCTGGAAACACCATATATTTT. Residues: CASSLAAASISGNTIYF.

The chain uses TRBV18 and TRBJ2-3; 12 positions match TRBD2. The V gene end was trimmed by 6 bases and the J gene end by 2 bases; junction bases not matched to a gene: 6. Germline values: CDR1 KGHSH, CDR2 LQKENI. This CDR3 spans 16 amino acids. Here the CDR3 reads CASSSGLAGYTDTQYF. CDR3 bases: TGTGCCAGCTCGTCTGGACTAGCGGGATACACAGATACGCAGTATTTT.

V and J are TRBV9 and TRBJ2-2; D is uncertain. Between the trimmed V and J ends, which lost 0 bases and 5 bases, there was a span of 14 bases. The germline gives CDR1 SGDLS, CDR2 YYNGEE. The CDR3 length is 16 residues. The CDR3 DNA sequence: TGTGCCAGCAGCGTAGGGAACCGGGTCTCGACCGGGGAGCTGTTTTTT. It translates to CASSVGNRVSTGELFF.

This CDR3 reads CASTLGWNQPQHF. The CDR3 DNA reads TGTGCCAGCACCCTCGGGTGGAATCAGCCCCAGCATTTT. The chain combines TRBV12-3 or TRBV12-4 with TRBJ1-5, with no clear D. The V end was cut by 7 bases, the J end by 4 bases, with 11 bases between. There are 13 residues in the CDR3.

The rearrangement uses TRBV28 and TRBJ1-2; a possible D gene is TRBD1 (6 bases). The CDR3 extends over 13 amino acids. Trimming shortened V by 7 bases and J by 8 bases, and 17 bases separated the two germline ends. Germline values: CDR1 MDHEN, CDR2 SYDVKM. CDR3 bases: TGTGCCAGCATGGTAAGGGGGGCAGGCGGCTACACCTTC. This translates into CASMVRGAGGYTF.

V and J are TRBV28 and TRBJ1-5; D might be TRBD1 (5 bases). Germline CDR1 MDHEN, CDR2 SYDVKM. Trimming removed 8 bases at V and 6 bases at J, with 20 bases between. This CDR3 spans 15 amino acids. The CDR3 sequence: CASAFRRGGFQPQHF. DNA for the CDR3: TGTGCCAGCGCTTTTCGTAGGGGCGGTTTTCAGCCCCAGCATTTT.